This TCR beta chain was retrieved from a study of blood T cells in healthy people across ages. Study observations and caveats: Getting older went along with TCR beta diversity per million T cells dropping roughly linearly.

V lost 1 base, J lost 8 bases, and 21 bases lay in between. This CDR3 region has 18 residues. Germline V gives CDR1 LGHNA, CDR2 YNFKEQ. The authors ran a second PCR of about 7 to 11 cycles using a sample-barcoded 5' primer and a J-beta primer mix. Each cDNA molecule received a tag from a template-switch adaptor that had 12 random nucleotides. TCRdb re-called the 5' RACE reads with MiXCR, one entry per CDR3 protein. This table has under 2,000,000 distinct CDR3 sequences, just under 50% appearing once. This clonotype was seen a handful of times. What it recognizes is unknown. Each donor supplied roughly 9.1 milliliters of peripheral blood. Isolated per sample were at least 7 million PBMCs.

Input material: blood. The sequence was collected from a woman aged 40 to 50 in good health. The V and J genes are TRBV4-2 and TRBJ1-6; possibly TRBD1 for D (6 bases). DNA of the CDR3: TGTGCCAGCAGCCAAGCTACGACCCTTGGACAGAACCATTCACCCCTCCACTTT. Amino acids: CASSQATTLGQNHSPLHF.